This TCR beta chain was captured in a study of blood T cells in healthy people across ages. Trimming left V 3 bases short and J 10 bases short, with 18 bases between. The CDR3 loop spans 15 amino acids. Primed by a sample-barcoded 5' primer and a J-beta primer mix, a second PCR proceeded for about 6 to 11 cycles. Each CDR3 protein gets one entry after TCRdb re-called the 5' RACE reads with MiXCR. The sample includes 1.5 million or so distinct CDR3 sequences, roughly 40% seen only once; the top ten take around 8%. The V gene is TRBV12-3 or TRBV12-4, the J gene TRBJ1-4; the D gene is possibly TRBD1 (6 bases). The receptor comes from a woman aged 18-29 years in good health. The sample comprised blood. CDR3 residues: CASSFSARDTGKLFF. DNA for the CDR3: TGTGCCAGCAGTTTTAGCGCTCGGGACACAGGAAAACTGTTTTTT.